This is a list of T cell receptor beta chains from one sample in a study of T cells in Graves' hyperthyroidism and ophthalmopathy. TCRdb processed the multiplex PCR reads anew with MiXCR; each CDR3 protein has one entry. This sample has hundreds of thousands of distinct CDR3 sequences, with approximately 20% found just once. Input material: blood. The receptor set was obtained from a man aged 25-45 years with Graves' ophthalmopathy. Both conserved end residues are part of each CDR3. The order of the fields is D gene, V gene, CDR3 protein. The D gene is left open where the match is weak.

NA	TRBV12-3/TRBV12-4	CASSFRGRGYEQYF
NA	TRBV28	CASSLAGGGGHGEQYF
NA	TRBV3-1	CASSQGDRRNQPQHF
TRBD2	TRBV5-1	CASSLASGKKEQFF
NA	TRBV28	CASSLPGMRRSTEAFF
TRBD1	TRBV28	CASSRGGRNTEAFF
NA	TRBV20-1	CSAGPGGANVLTF
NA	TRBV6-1	CASSEGALRETQYF
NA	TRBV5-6	CASSLGLRGYTF
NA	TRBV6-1	CASSPATVGEQFF
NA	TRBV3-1	CASSPPEDRPYEQYF
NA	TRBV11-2	CASSFTGPPDTQYF
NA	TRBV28	CASSPLFIIQDTQYF
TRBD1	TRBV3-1	CASSQATGEDQPQHF
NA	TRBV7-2	CASSLGPGETQYF
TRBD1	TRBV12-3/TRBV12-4	CASRRSGGTEAFF
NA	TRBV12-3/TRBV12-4	CASKTGAQGSPLHF
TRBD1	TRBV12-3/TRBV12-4	CASSSGTEAYEQYF
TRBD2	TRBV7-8	CASSLLAGGQETQYF
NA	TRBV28	CASRDGTNYGYTF
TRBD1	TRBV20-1	CSAGTGSYEQYF
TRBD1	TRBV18	CASSPGTGDYEQYF
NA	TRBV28	CASNGLVGNTIYF
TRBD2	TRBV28	CASSTPAGAYEQYF
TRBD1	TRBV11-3	CASSLVAAGGRGYTF
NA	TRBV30	CAWNQQAWNTEAFF
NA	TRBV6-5	CASSYSLPMNTEAFF
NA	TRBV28	CASSPGPGWNTEAFF
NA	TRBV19	CASRERGEGLSTEAFF
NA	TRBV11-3	CASKRTGNTGGLFF
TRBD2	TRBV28	CASSLTSGIYEQYF
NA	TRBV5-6	CASSLATDSQYF
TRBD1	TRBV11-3	CASSFGQGSYEQYF
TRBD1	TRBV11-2	CASSLGGTGGWSPLHF
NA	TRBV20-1	CSGTPGLLNSPLHF
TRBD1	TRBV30	CASSRTGSRYEQYF
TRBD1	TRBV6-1	CASSSDRVFGYTF
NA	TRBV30	CAWTLDDEKLFF
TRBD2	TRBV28	CASSHGLAEAPNEQFF
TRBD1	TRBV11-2	CASSFWDRGNTEAFF
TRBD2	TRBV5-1	CASSQTSGRFTDTQYF
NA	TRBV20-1	CSAWIREKGETQYF
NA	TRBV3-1	CASSQFPPSTEAFF
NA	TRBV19	CASSRGRGSTQTYTEAFF
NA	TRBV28	CASSRGTRSLYEQYF
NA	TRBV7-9	CASSLGVSYGYTF
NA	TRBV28	CASSPTGIERNLFYNEQFF
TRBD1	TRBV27	CASSVGQGLIETQYF
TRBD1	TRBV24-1	CATSGQGFGGYTF
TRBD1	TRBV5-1	CASSAATGVETQYF
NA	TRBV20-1	CSAISGDTQYF
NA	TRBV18	CASAQAGFGEQYF
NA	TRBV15	CATSPTGWREQYF
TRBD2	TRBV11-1	CASSLRGLAGGGAKNIQYF
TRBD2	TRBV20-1	CSASGLAGETYEQYF
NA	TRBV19	CASSMGVFVKNIQYF
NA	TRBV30	CAWGTVYEQYF